This T cell receptor (beta chain) was sequenced during a study of OX40 agonist ivuxolimab in advanced cancers. Study in general: Patients enrolled in dose escalation were diagnosed with hepatocellular carcinoma, melanoma, renal cell or head and neck cancer.

TCRdb's copy holds only in-frame clones and misses some; the assay was immunoSEQ multiplex PCR. This sample has about 16,000 clones, with around 90% found just once. With respect to this clone: Its target is not known.

The CDR3 loop spans 18 amino acids. The V and J ends lost 5 bases and 3 bases, in that order; junction bases with no gene match: 15. CDR1 LNHDA and CDR2 SQIVND come from the germline V gene (reference sequence). Study findings and constraints: CD4+ and CD8+ blood T cells expanded clonally by week 6 at 0.1 to 3.0 mg/kg.

This receptor was taken from an adult with an advanced solid tumor such as melanoma, head and neck, liver or kidney cancer. The chain uses TRBV19 and TRBJ2-5; 10 nucleotides match TRBD2. The source was CD4+ or CD8+ T cells sorted from blood, collected in a trial of the OX40 agonist ivuxolimab. CDR3 sequence reads: CASSRSRTSGYQEETQYF. As DNA, the CDR3 is TGTGCCAGTAGTCGGTCCCGGACTAGCGGCTACCAAGAAGAGACCCAGTACTTC.